The 23 T cell receptor beta chains given below trace back to one sample, sequenced in a study of T cell clonality in common variable immunodeficiency. The table came from immunoSEQ multiplex PCR; TCRdb's copy has only in-frame clones and leaves some out. Singletons are absent from the sample, which has more than 45,000 clones. The sample comprised peripheral blood mononuclear cells. The receptor source for this set is a person aged 18-70 years in good health.

By share of the sample, this clone is medium-sized. The read halts 3 residues ahead of the CDR3 end, with the missing end drawn from the germline J gene. The sample has other DNA sequences that encode this CDR3 too. This sequence joins TRBV6-1 and TRBJ2-3; 12 bases map to TRBD2. CDR1 and CDR2 (germline): MNHNS, SASEGT. With 2 bases clipped from V and 4 bases from J, the junction kept 1 base outside the gene matches. CDR3 length: 15 residues. The CDR3 bases that were read are TGTGCCAGCAGTGAACTAGCGGGGGGGCCAGATACG. It yields the protein CASSELAGGPDT. In full, the CDR3 reads CASSELAGGPDTQYF.

This clone was found many times. The read is 3 residues too short to cover the CDR3 end, so that end is filled in from the germline J gene. The chain couples TRBV2 to TRBJ1-2; 8 nucleotides agree with TRBD1. With 8 bases clipped from V and 0 bases from J, the junction kept 5 bases outside the gene matches. Per germline, CDR1 SNHLY and CDR2 FYNNEI. The CDR3 runs to 14 residues. The part of the CDR3 DNA that was read is TGTGCCAGCGTACGACAGGGGTCTAACTATGGC. This sequence encodes CASVRQGSNYG. The full CDR3 is CASVRQGSNYGYTF.

At least ten counts were recorded for this clone. The read ends 3 residues early relative to the CDR3; the germline J gene fills the gap. This chain uses TRBV6-1 with TRBJ1-5, with D possibly matching TRBD1 (5 bases). Deletions cut 0 bases from V and 7 bases from J, with 10 bases between. The germline CDR1 and CDR2 sequences are MNHNS and SASEGT. The CDR3 sequence is 14 residues long. The CDR3 here is CASSEARQSQPQHF. The CDR3 bases that were read are TGTGCCAGCAGTGAAGCGAGACAGTCCCAGCCC.

In its sample, this clone was seen many times. With the read ending 3 residues before the CDR3 end, the germline J gene is used to fill in that end. V usage is TRBV10-1 and J usage is TRBJ1-5; D possibly corresponds to TRBD1 (5 bases). V was cut by 8 bases and J by 4 bases, with 18 bases left in between. CDR3 length equals 15 residues. CDR1 WNHNN and CDR2 SYGVQD come from the germline V gene (reference sequence). CDR3 bases read: TGCGCCAGCCCAGGACCCTCCGGGGGAAATCAGCCC. This encodes CASPGPSGGNQP. The CDR3 reads in full as CASPGPSGGNQPQHF.

This clone has at least ten counts. The read gets to within 3 residues of the CDR3 end, and the germline J gene fills in the rest. The chain is built from TRBV6-1 and TRBJ2-3; 8 bases fit TRBD1. The CDR3 runs 16 residues. From germline, CDR1 is MNHNS and CDR2 SASEGT. Trimming at V came to 4 bases and at J to 1 base, leaving 7 bases not matched to a gene. The sequenced part of the CDR3 DNA is TGTGCCAGCAGTGCAGGACAGGGAAGGGGCACAGATACG. Amino acids: CASSAGQGRGTDT. The entire CDR3 protein is CASSAGQGRGTDTQYF.

Only a few counts were recorded for this clone. The read halts 3 residues ahead of the CDR3 end, with the missing end drawn from the germline J gene. The chain joins TRBV7-9 to TRBJ2-5; TRBD2 is a possible D gene (6 bases). Trimming took off 2 bases at V and 5 bases at J, with 15 bases between the two ends. The CDR3 contains 15 residues. Germline lookup yields CDR1 SEHNR and CDR2 FQNEAQ (reference sequence). The sequenced part of the CDR3 DNA is TGTGCCAGCAGCTTATTGGAGGCGGGGCGGGAGACC. This encodes CASSLLEAGRET. The full CDR3 protein is CASSLLEAGRETQYF.

A few counts support this clone. The sequence runs out 3 residues before the end of the CDR3; the remainder is reconstructed from the germline J gene. The chain carries TRBV20-1 and TRBJ1-2; 8 bases match TRBD1. Germline CDR1 reads DFQATT; CDR2 reads SNEGSKA (reference sequence). This CDR3 comprises 16 residues. CDR3: CSAGFLTGASTDTYTF. CDR3 DNA, as far as it was read: TGCAGTGCTGGGTTTTTGACAGGGGCTAGCACAGATACC.

This clone was counted at least ten times. Read data end 3 residues before the CDR3 end; the end is taken from the germline J gene. The genes are TRBV19 and TRBJ2-7; unclear D gene. The V end lost 7 bases, the J end lost 3 bases, and 16 bases lay between the germline ends. The CDR3 has 14 amino acids. From germline, CDR1 is LNHDA and CDR2 SQIVND (reference sequence). Partial CDR3 DNA: TGTGCCAGTACCCGAAGTAAAGGTCTCTACGAG. Protein sequence: CASTRSKGLYE. The entire CDR3 protein is CASTRSKGLYEQYF.

This clone appeared many times. The read ends 3 residues early relative to the CDR3; the germline J gene fills the gap. The chain employs TRBV5-1 and TRBJ1-2; D is ambiguous. The CDR3 loop spans 15 amino acids. The V end was cut by 0 bases, the J end by 2 bases, with 11 bases between. Germline V gene lookup returns CDR1 SGHRS and CDR2 YFSETQ. The sequenced CDR3 bases are TGCGCCAGCAGCTTGGACGGCTCGGGGAACTATGGC. Protein sequence: CASSLDGSGNYG. The complete CDR3 sequence is CASSLDGSGNYGYTF.

This clone occurred many times. The read ends 3 residues shy of where the CDR3 ends; the end is completed using the germline J gene. The V call is TRBV6-7, the J call TRBJ2-2; TRBD2 aligns across 9 bases. TRBV6-7 has ORF status, its function being uncertain. J was trimmed by 3 bases and V by 5 bases; bases with no gene match: 16. The CDR3 runs 19 residues. The CDR3 bases that were read are TGTGCCAGCAGTCATCAAAGCGGGCGGGGGGGCCCGGACACCGGGGAG. Translation: CASSHQSGRGGPDTGE. The whole CDR3 is CASSHQSGRGGPDTGELFF.

This clone was observed many times. The read ends 3 residues before the CDR3 terminus; that terminus is restored from the germline J gene. The chain carries TRBV4-2 and TRBJ2-3; 7 nucleotides line up with TRBD1. V was pared by 4 bases and J by 0 bases, with 13 bases of the junction left unmatched. Germline CDR1 is LGHNA and CDR2 is YNFKEQ. The CDR3 is made up of 18 amino acids. The CDR3 here is CASSPGTVFSTSTDTQYF. Incomplete CDR3 DNA: TGTGCCAGCAGCCCCGGGACAGTTTTCTCAACAAGCACAGATACG.

Ten or more counts support this clone. The CDR3 end falls 3 residues outside the read, so it is completed with the germline J gene. The chain links TRBV5-6 to TRBJ2-1, with 9 bases identical to TRBD1. Germline values: CDR1 SGHDT, CDR2 YYEEEE. CDR3 length equals 15 residues. J gave up 8 bases and V 4 bases, and 10 bases lay outside the gene matches. The CDR3 reads CASSTGQGLVYEQFF. The CDR3 DNA, read in part, is TGTGCCAGCAGCACGGGACAGGGTTTGGTCTATGAG.

This clone was counted many times. With the read ending 3 residues before the CDR3 end, the germline J gene is used to fill in that end. V usage is TRBV3-1 (or the pseudogene TRBV3-2) and J usage is TRBJ1-6, with D possibly being TRBD1 (6 bases). CDR3 length: 15 amino acids. V lost 2 bases and J 7 bases, leaving 12 bases between the germline ends. Germline V gene lookup returns CDR1 LGHDT and CDR2 YNNKEL (reference sequence). CDR3 residues: CASSQPGQRNSPLHF. CDR3 bases read: TGTGCCAGCAGCCAACCCGGACAGAGAAATTCACCC.

This clone was counted many times. The read finishes 3 residues shy of the CDR3 end, and the germline J gene is used to complete it. V usage is TRBV7-2 and J usage is TRBJ2-1, with D perhaps matching TRBD2 (6 bases). V was shortened by 4 bases and J by 3 bases, with 13 bases between the two germline ends. The CDR3 is 15 residues long. Germline V gives CDR1 SGHTA, CDR2 FQGNSA. CDR3 DNA, as far as it was read: TGTGCCAGCAGCTCCCAGTTGGGGGGCTACAATGAG. It translates to CASSSQLGGYNE. The entire CDR3 protein is CASSSQLGGYNEQFF.

In its sample, this clone was seen many times. The CDR3 end lies 3 residues beyond the end of the read and is filled in from the germline J gene. The rearrangement uses TRBV18 and TRBJ2-2; 7 bases align to TRBD1. Trimming cost V 2 bases and J 0 bases; bases outside gene matches: 3. Germline CDR1 reads KGHSH; CDR2 reads LQKENI. This CDR3 region has 16 residues. The CDR3 region is CASSPGTAANTGELFF. The CDR3 bases that were read are TGTGCCAGCTCACCAGGGACAGCCGCGAACACCGGGGAG.

A remark on this clone: The germline gene is not matched at one end of the junction; a read error may be the cause. The read ends 3 residues shy of where the CDR3 ends; the end is completed using the germline J gene. This specimen includes other DNA sequences encoding the same CDR3. The chain carries TRBV18 and TRBJ1-3; possible D gene TRBD1, 6 bases. CDR1 is KGHSH and CDR2 is LQKENI in the germline V gene. The CDR3 is made up of 15 amino acids. CDR3 amino acids: CASSPTGKSGNTIYF. The CDR3 DNA, read in part, is TGTGCCAGCTCACCTACAGGGAAGTCTGGAAACACA.

This clone appeared many times. CDR3 DNA (partial): TGCAGTGCTAGGCCCCAGGAGGAGACC. Translation: CSARPQEET. The whole CDR3 region reads CSARPQEETQYF. The chain is built from TRBV20-1 and TRBJ2-5; D uncertain. The CDR3 is cut off 3 residues early in the read; its end comes from the germline J gene. V was cut by 3 bases and J by 5 bases, with 10 bases left in between. Germline V lookup: CDR1 DFQATT, CDR2 SNEGSKA (reference sequence). The CDR3 extends over 12 amino acids.

This clone was seen at least ten times. The sequenced fragment ends 3 residues before the CDR3 boundary, so the rest is inferred from the germline J gene. The J gene is TRBJ1-4, the V gene TRBV18; D is unclear. Germline V CDR1 and CDR2: KGHSH, LQKENI. Between the trimmed V and J ends, which lost 4 bases and 2 bases, there was a span of 11 bases. CDR3 length equals 15 residues. This CDR3 is CASSRRGGTNEKLFF. The covered CDR3 bases are TGTGCCAGCTCACGCCGAGGTGGCACTAATGAAAAA.

In this sample, this clone turned up many times. The CDR3 end falls 3 residues outside the read, so it is completed with the germline J gene. The V call is TRBV7-9, the J call TRBJ2-1; D not resolved. This CDR3 contains 12 residues. Germline V gene lookup returns CDR1 SEHNR and CDR2 FQNEAQ (reference sequence). V lost 5 bases, J lost 7 bases, and 9 bases lay in between. The CDR3 reads CASSPSVNEQFF. The part of the CDR3 DNA that was read is TGTGCCAGCAGCCCGAGCGTTAATGAG.

The table lists this clone with many counts. The observed sequence ends 3 residues before the CDR3 terminus, with the missing tail filled in from the germline J gene. The V gene is TRBV7-2, the J gene TRBJ2-4; D is possibly TRBD2 (6 bases). Germline V gene data show CDR1 as SGHTA and CDR2 as FQGNSA. The CDR3 loop spans 13 amino acids. The covered CDR3 bases are TGTGCCAGCAGCTTAGTGAGGATGGAGGGT. Translation gives CASSLVRMEG. The CDR3 in its entirety is CASSLVRMEGQYF. The complete variable domain, with remaining parts taken from reference TRBV7-2 and TRBJ2-4, reads GAGVSQSPSNKVTEKGKDVELRCDPISGHTALYWYRQSLGQGLEFLIYFQGNSAPDKSGLPSDRFSAERTGGSVSTLTIQRTQQEDSAVYLCASSLVRMEGQYFGAGTRLSVL.

In this sample, this clone turned up many times. The read ends 3 residues early relative to the CDR3; the germline J gene fills the gap. V and J are TRBV18 and TRBJ1-4, with TRBD1 matching over 7 bases. Germline V gene data show CDR1 as KGHSH and CDR2 as LQKENI. The CDR3 is 16 amino acids. V dropped 4 bases and J dropped 7; count of bases not matched to a gene: 12. The CDR3: CASSRDSPIQGEKLFF. The DNA read from the CDR3 is TGTGCCAGCTCACGGGACAGCCCTATACAGGGTGAAAAA.

The sample holds many counts of this clone. The read is 3 residues too short to cover the CDR3 end, so that end is filled in from the germline J gene. V gene TRBV2 combines with J gene TRBJ2-7, with 11 nucleotides matching TRBD2. The CDR3 sequence is 13 residues long. V trimming: 6 bases; J trimming: 6 bases; junction bases outside the gene matches: 4. Per germline, CDR1 SNHLY and CDR2 FYNNEI. Here the CDR3 reads CASRAGLAGEQYF. The CDR3 DNA, read in part, is TGTGCCAGCAGGGCAGGACTAGCGGGCGAG.

This clone occurred many times. The read terminates 3 residues ahead of where the CDR3 ends, so the germline J gene completes it. The chain has TRBV6-1 and TRBJ2-1, with TRBD1 matching 9 bases. Trimming took 4 bases from V and 6 from J; bases not matched to a gene: 4. CDR1 and CDR2 (germline): MNHNS, SASEGT. This CDR3 is built from 14 residues. CDR3 sequence: CASSGADRGNEQFF. Incomplete CDR3 DNA: TGTGCCAGCAGTGGAGCGGACAGGGGCAATGAG.